This entry features one T cell receptor beta chain sequence. These data originate in a study of blood T cell repertoires in COVID-19. Across the whole study: PBMCs, B-cell-depleted T cells, or T cells provided the cDNA or gDNA that made up the material.

In the source study's methods: Estimated nucleated cell counts came from reference gene primer amplification. Assay used: immunoSEQ multiplex PCR; TCRdb lists only in-frame clones, some missing. V, J and clone size are those of that table, while D and trimming were read from the DNA. The sample yields under 300,000 clones, 85% seen once. The V gene's germline CDR1 is MDHEN and CDR2 SYDVKM. CDR3 size: 14 residues. The V gene lost 6 bases and the J gene lost 2 bases, with 10 bases spanning the gap. Sequenced sample: peripheral blood. V usage is TRBV28 and J usage is TRBJ1-4; TRBD1 might be the D (5 bases). The origin of this receptor is a woman aged 55-69 years with active or convalescent COVID-19. The DNA for the CDR3 is TGTGCCAGCAGAGGGGTCGTTACTAATGAAAAACTGTTTTTT. This sequence encodes CASRGVVTNEKLFF.